This T cell receptor (beta chain) was sequenced during a study of STAT3 mutations in large granular lymphocyte leukemia. Study-level results: At least one immunodominant TCR beta clonotype appeared in every T-cell large granular lymphocyte leukemia patient.

This clone was observed a few times. No antigen is known for it. Libraries were prepared by immunoSEQ multiplex PCR; TCRdb keeps only in-frame clonotypes and omits some of them. The profile shows thousands of clones, roughly 60% of them singletons. CDR3 length: 12 residues. Germline V gives CDR1 SGDLS, CDR2 YYNGEE. V was cut by 7 bases and J by 7 bases, with 14 bases left in between. The chain carries TRBV9 and TRBJ1-2; TRBD1 might be the D (5 bases). This clonotype was sampled from a man aged 60 to 69 with T-cell large granular lymphocyte leukemia. Some clones in this sample may be carry-over from other donors' samples. The material sequenced was peripheral blood mononuclear cells. The CDR3 reads CASSGGISGYTF. Here the CDR3 DNA reads TGTGCCAGCTCGGGGGGGATTAGTGGCTACACCTTC.